What follows describes a single TCR beta chain. Its matching antigen is unknown. The read ends 3 residues shy of where the CDR3 ends; the end is completed using the germline J gene. The source of the sample is a study of T cell clonality in common variable immunodeficiency. This CDR3 spans 14 amino acids. The V gene lost 5 bases and the J gene lost 2 bases, with 12 bases spanning the gap. The germline CDR1 and CDR2 sequences are LNHDA and SQIVND (reference sequence). Blood came from CVID subjects not ill and not taking immunomodulatory or immunosuppressive medication. Donors gave 5 to 8 ml heparinized peripheral whole blood. Some clones are missing from TCRdb's copy, which holds only in-frame ones; the method was immunoSEQ multiplex PCR. The table records about 23,000 clones without singletons, the ten largest covering approximately 10%. Study results and caveats: Fewer deletions and N-nucleotide insertions were reportedly seen in common variable immunodeficiency TCR beta sequences. CVID subjects showed higher TCRbeta clonality than healthy controls.

Sequences were obtained from peripheral blood mononuclear cells. The chain combines TRBV19 with TRBJ2-5; weak D call: TRBD1 (6 bases). The TCR sequence derives from a human donor with common variable immunodeficiency. The CDR3 spells CASSLQGSQETQYF. The covered CDR3 bases are TGTGCCAGTAGTCTACAGGGCTCTCAAGAGACC.